One and the same sample provided the 27 T cell receptor beta chains below, sequenced in a study of shared clonotypes between healthy human individuals. Method: immunoSEQ multiplex PCR; TCRdb's copy keeps in-frame clones and lacks some. Among under 1,100,000 clones listed, around 78% were seen once. The sample taken for sequencing was memory CD4+ T cells from PBMCs. Subset of the sample: CD45RA-negative fraction. These receptors were collected from a man aged 18 to 29 in good health. Some clones in this sample may be carry-over from other donors' samples.

The rearrangement uses TRBV25-1 and TRBJ1-2; possibly TRBD1 for D (6 bases). In germline, CDR1 is MGHDK, CDR2 SYGVNS. This CDR3 spans 16 amino acids. Trimming took off 3 bases at V and 6 bases at J, with 20 bases between the two ends. As DNA, the CDR3 is TGTGCCAGCAGTGATGAGGGGGTGGAGCTCGTCGATGGCTACACCTTC. Translated, it gives CASSDEGVELVDGYTF.

The V call is TRBV10-3, the J call TRBJ2-7, with D maybe TRBD1 (6 bases). V was cut by 7 bases and J by 0 bases, with 10 bases left in between. This CDR3 is built from 13 residues. CDR1 and CDR2 from the germline V gene are ENHRY and SYGVKD. CDR3 sequence: CAIMRGSSYEQYF. The CDR3 bases are TGTGCCATCATGAGGGGGTCCTCCTACGAGCAGTACTTC.

This clone was detected once. The chain links TRBV28 to TRBJ2-5; TRBD1 aligns across 8 bases. From germline, CDR1 is MDHEN and CDR2 SYDVKM. The V and J ends lost 6 bases and 5 bases, in that order; junction bases with no gene match: 8. The CDR3 is made up of 14 amino acids. This CDR3 reads CASRQGAHRETQYF. In nucleotides, the CDR3 is TGTGCCAGCAGGCAGGGGGCGCATCGGGAGACCCAGTACTTC.

This chain uses TRBV9 with TRBJ1-5; tentative D call: TRBD1 (5 bases). The CDR3 has 15 residues. Germline-derived CDR1 and CDR2 are SGDLS and YYNGEE. Trimming pared 2 bases from V and 1 base from J, leaving 10 bases between. The CDR3 nucleotides are TGTGCCAGCAGCGTTCAGGGTTTGAGCAATCAGCCCCAGCATTTT. Protein product: CASSVQGLSNQPQHF. The full variable domain, its missing parts supplied by reference TRBV9 and TRBJ1-5, is DSGVTQTPKHLITATGQRVTLRCSPRSGDLSVYWYQQSLDQGLQFLIQYYNGEERAKGNILERFSAQQFPDLHSELNLSSLELGDSALYFCASSVQGLSNQPQHFGDGTRLSIL.

This clone was counted only a few times. The V call is TRBV18, the J call TRBJ1-2; D may be TRBD1 (5 bases). The germline CDR1 and CDR2 sequences are KGHSH and LQKENI. This CDR3 is 14 amino acids long. Trimming removed 0 bases at V and 8 bases at J, with 13 bases between. CDR3 amino acids: CASSPPGQTEGYTF. The DNA for the CDR3 is TGTGCCAGCTCACCACCAGGCCAGACAGAGGGCTACACCTTC.

This clone has only one observation. The rearrangement joins TRBV5-1 to TRBJ2-7; TRBD2 matches at 8 bases. The V and J ends lost 4 bases and 3 bases, in that order; junction bases with no gene match: 0. The germline V gene has CDR1 SGHRS and CDR2 YFSETQ. CDR3 size: 12 residues. In DNA, the CDR3 is TGCGCCAGCAGCACTAGCGGCTACGAGCAGTACTTC. This translates into CASSTSGYEQYF.

The V call is TRBV18, the J call TRBJ2-2; D is undetermined. This CDR3 is 12 amino acids long. V shed 5 bases and J shed 3 bases, with 4 bases lying between them. CDR1 KGHSH and CDR2 LQKENI come from the germline V gene. As DNA, the CDR3 is TGTGCCAGCTCATATGACACCGGGGAGCTGTTTTTT. This codes for CASSYDTGELFF.

The rearrangement joins TRBV6-6 to TRBJ2-2; D is undetermined. V dropped 6 bases and J dropped 4 bases, with 15 bases sitting between them. Germline V lookup: CDR1 MNHNY, CDR2 SVGAGI (reference sequence). The CDR3 covers 15 residues. CDR3 bases: TGTGCCAGCAGCGACGCTCGGCCGATCACCGGGGAGCTGTTTTTT. It is translated as CASSDARPITGELFF.

The J gene is TRBJ2-7, the V gene TRBV27; possibly TRBD2 for D (6 bases). Germline assignment: CDR1 MNHEY and CDR2 SMNVEV (reference sequence). Trimming removed 4 bases from V and 7 bases from J, with 26 bases in between. This CDR3 is built from 17 residues. The CDR3 nucleotides are TGTGCCAGCAGTTCGCTAGTTGGACTACGCGGATGGGGTGAGCAGTACTTC. Its protein product is CASSSLVGLRGWGEQYF.

Of note for this clone: At the DNA level, this CDR3 is encoded by other sequences in the same sample as well. The chain couples TRBV28 to TRBJ1-5; a weak D match, TRBD1 (6 bases). This CDR3 has 16 residues. Germline CDR1 MDHEN, CDR2 SYDVKM. V was cut by 4 bases and J by 1 base, with 14 bases left in between. The CDR3 reads CASSSPEGGSNQPQHF. Written as DNA, the CDR3 is TGTGCCAGCAGTTCCCCGGAGGGGGGAAGCAATCAGCCCCAGCATTTT.

This clone was observed many times. The chain employs TRBV30 and TRBJ1-5, with D unclear. The germline CDR1 and CDR2 sequences are GTSNPN and SVGIG (reference sequence). There are 13 residues in the CDR3. The ends were cut back, 2 bases at V and 7 bases at J, with 12 bases in the middle. The CDR3 DNA follows: TGTGCCTGGAGTCTGGGAGGGAAGCAGCCCCAGCATTTT. Encoded protein: CAWSLGGKQPQHF.

The chain carries TRBV30 and TRBJ2-7; 10 bases match TRBD1. This CDR3 region has 14 residues. After removal of 0 bases from V and 2 bases from J, the junction contained 1 base not matched to a gene. From germline, CDR1 is GTSNPN and CDR2 SVGIG (reference sequence). CDR3 sequence reads: CAWSVGTGAYEQYF. The DNA for the CDR3 is TGTGCCTGGAGTGTAGGGACAGGGGCCTACGAGCAGTACTTC.

The chain recombines TRBV9 with TRBJ2-3; TRBD2 is a possible D gene (5 bases). The germline V gene encodes CDR1 SGDLS and CDR2 YYNGEE. The CDR3 sequence is 14 residues long. Trimming took 0 bases from V and 2 from J, leaving 7 bases between them. CDR3 in DNA: TGTGCCAGCAGCGTAGTAGCGTTCACAGATACGCAGTATTTT. Its translation is CASSVVAFTDTQYF.

A few counts support this clone. CDR3 amino acids: CACSTESNQPQHF. The CDR3, as DNA: TGTGCCTGTTCGACAGAGAGCAATCAGCCCCAGCATTTT. J is TRBJ1-5 and V is TRBV30; TRBD1 might be the D (5 bases). Germline CDR1 reads GTSNPN; CDR2 reads SVGIG (reference sequence). This CDR3 region has 13 residues. The V and J ends lost 6 bases and 1 base respectively, with 10 bases between them. The full variable domain, its missing parts supplied by reference TRBV30 and TRBJ1-5, is SQTIHQWPATLVQPVGSPLSLECTVEGTSNPNLYWYRQAAGRGLQLLFYSVGIGQISSEVPQNLSASRPQDRQFILSSKKLLLSDSGFYLCACSTESNQPQHFGDGTRLSIL.

A remark on this clone: One end of the junction is discordant with germline, which a read error may explain. The chain is built from TRBV7-9 and TRBJ2-7, with a weak D call TRBD2 (6 bases). Looked up from germline, CDR1 is SEHNR and CDR2 is FQNEAQ (reference sequence). This CDR3 contains 11 residues. This CDR3 reads CTSSPARDLDF. The CDR3 nucleotides read TGTACCAGCAGCCCTGCACGGGACTTGGACTTC. Based on the CDR3 plus reference TRBV7-9 and TRBJ2-7, the full variable domain is DTGVSQNPRHKITKRGQNVTFRCDPISEHNRLYWYRQTLGQGPEFLTYFQNEAQLEKSRLLSDRFSAERPKGSFSTLEIQRTEQGDSAMYLCTSSPARDLDFGPGTRLTVT.

This CDR3 is CASSTMDRREEQFF. CDR3 nucleotides: TGTGCCAGCAGTACCATGGACAGGCGGGAGGAGCAGTTCTTC. The V call is TRBV28, the J call TRBJ2-1; D is possibly TRBD1 or TRBD2 (7 bases each). Germline CDR1 MDHEN, CDR2 SYDVKM. The CDR3 is made up of 14 amino acids. V shed 5 bases and J shed 10 bases, with 18 bases lying between them.

The chain employs TRBV5-6 and TRBJ2-3; 9 nucleotides agree with TRBD2. Germline CDR1 SGHDT, CDR2 YYEEEE. V shed 4 bases, J shed 6 bases, and the junction held 12 bases outside the gene matches. The CDR3 extends over 16 amino acids. CDR3 nucleotide sequence: TGTGCCAGCAGCCTCCGACTAGCGGACTCGGGGGATACGCAGTATTTT. This translates into CASSLRLADSGDTQYF.

As for this clone: Given a much more abundant clone one base away, this may be a read error. The V gene is TRBV4-2, the J gene TRBJ2-1, with 7 bases matching TRBD2. Germline loops: CDR1 LGHNA, CDR2 YNFKEQ. The CDR3 is 14 residues long. CDR3 DNA sequence: TGTGCCGGCAGCCAAAGGGGACTAAACAATGAGCAGTTCTTC. Translation gives CAGSQRGLNNEQFF.

V and J are TRBV2 and TRBJ2-1, with D possibly TRBD2 on 6 matching bases. The germline gives CDR1 SNHLY, CDR2 FYNNEI. The CDR3 covers 13 residues. V lost 2 bases, J lost 9 bases, and 11 bases lay in between. This CDR3 reads CASSERAGTEQFF. The CDR3 DNA reads TGTGCCAGCAGTGAAAGGGCGGGGACTGAGCAGTTCTTC.

The V call is TRBV28, the J call TRBJ1-1; 7 positions agree with TRBD1. After removal of 5 bases from V and 8 bases from J, the junction contained 8 bases not matched to a gene. Looked up from germline, CDR1 is MDHEN and CDR2 is SYDVKM. The CDR3 has 13 residues. CDR3 amino acids: CASSLVTGLEAFF. In DNA, the CDR3 is TGTGCCAGCAGTCTCGTGACAGGGTTGGAAGCTTTCTTT.

This clone appeared a single time. CDR3 protein: CASSLGFATKTEQYF. For the CDR3, the DNA is TGTGCCAGCAGCTTAGGGTTCGCGACCAAAACCGAGCAGTACTTC. V gene TRBV7-9 combines with J gene TRBJ2-7, with D unresolved. The CDR3 covers 15 residues. Deletions cut 1 base from V and 6 bases from J, with 16 bases between. Germline CDR1 and CDR2: SEHNR and FQNEAQ (reference sequence).

The CDR3 nucleotides read TGCGCCAGCAGCCGCGCGGGACAGGGGAGCTACGAGCAGTACTTC. Amino acid sequence: CASSRAGQGSYEQYF. J is TRBJ2-7 and V is TRBV4-1, with 10 bases matching TRBD1. CDR1 and CDR2 (germline): MGHRA, YSYEKL. There are 15 residues in the CDR3. The V gene end was trimmed by 4 bases and the J gene end by 3 bases; junction bases not matched to a gene: 6.

The V and J genes are TRBV29-1 and TRBJ1-5, with D hard to call. The length of the CDR3 is 13 residues. Germline-derived CDR1 and CDR2 are SQVTM and ANQGSEA. Trimming left V 5 bases short and J 3 bases short, with 11 bases between. CDR3 sequence (DNA): TGCAGCGTTCGCGGCAGCAACAATCAGCCCCAGCATTTT. Translated, it gives CSVRGSNNQPQHF.

The count of this clone is one. The chain joins TRBV5-1 to TRBJ2-7, with 11 bases lining up with TRBD2. This CDR3 contains 15 residues. Germline V gives CDR1 SGHRS, CDR2 YFSETQ. After removal of 4 bases from V and 4 bases from J, the junction contained 7 bases not matched to a gene. CDR3: CASSITSGRQYEQYF. The CDR3 bases are TGCGCCAGCAGCATTACTAGCGGGAGACAGTACGAGCAGTACTTC. Combining the CDR3 with reference TRBV5-1 and TRBJ2-7 gives the whole variable domain KAGVTQTPRYLIKTRGQQVTLSCSPISGHRSVSWYQQTPGQGLQFLFEYFSETQRNKGNFPGRFSGRQFSNSRSEMNVSTLELGDSALYLCASSITSGRQYEQYFGPGTRLTVT.

Comments on this clone: A read error may produce the germline difference seen at one junction end. V is TRBV6-1 and J is TRBJ2-4, with 7 bases identical to TRBD1. The CDR3 totals 13 residues. Germline V gene lookup returns CDR1 MNHNS and CDR2 SASEGT. The CDR3 reads CASSEAWTGLRLF. CDR3 nucleotides: TGTGCCAGCAGTGAAGCTTGGACAGGTCTCCGCCTCTTC.

This clone has only a few counts. The CDR3 coding sequence is TGCGCCAGCAAAATGGGACAGGGGAACACTGAAGCTTTCTTT. It specifies CASKMGQGNTEAFF. The rearrangement uses TRBV5-1 and TRBJ1-1; 9 nucleotides line up with TRBD1. V was clipped by 6 bases and J by 1 base; unmatched bases: 4. The V gene's germline CDR1 is SGHRS and CDR2 YFSETQ. The CDR3 runs 14 residues.

The rearrangement joins TRBV28 to TRBJ1-5; 8 bases fit TRBD1. V shed 6 bases and J 7 bases; nucleotides not matched to a gene: 11. The germline gives CDR1 MDHEN, CDR2 SYDVKM. The CDR3 extends over 15 amino acids. The CDR3 here is CASRIRTGLRQPQHF. CDR3 coding DNA: TGTGCCAGCAGGATAAGGACAGGGCTTCGCCAGCCCCAGCATTTT.